Listed here are 19 T cell receptor beta chains from one sample, sequenced in a study of T cells in Graves' hyperthyroidism and ophthalmopathy. Researchers took RNA transcripts and amplified the TCR beta CDR3 regions from them. The TCR CDR3 first-round RT-PCR relied on the HTBI primer set. TCRdb reanalysed the multiplex PCR reads using MiXCR and keeps one entry per CDR3 protein. This table holds some 650,000 distinct CDR3 sequences, more than 15% found once. The specimen sequenced was blood. These receptors were taken from a middle-aged woman with Graves' ophthalmopathy.

This clonotype was counted between two and nine times. The chain recombines TRBV28 with TRBJ2-7, with D possibly being TRBD2 (6 bases). This CDR3 has 14 residues. Trimming took off 3 bases at V and 7 bases at J, with 16 bases between the two ends. Looked up from germline, CDR1 is MDHEN and CDR2 is SYDVKM. The CDR3 nucleotides are TGTGCCAGCAGTTTGTTCCGGGGGATAGGGGAGCAGTACTTC. Residues: CASSLFRGIGEQYF.

The V gene is TRBV6-1, the J gene TRBJ1-2; 12 nucleotides line up with TRBD1. The germline CDR1 and CDR2 sequences are MNHNS and SASEGT. This CDR3 contains 17 residues. The V segment lost 4 bases and the J segment 3 bases; nucleotides outside the gene matches: 9. The DNA for the CDR3 is TGTGCCAGCAGTGCCGAGTTAGGGACAGGGGGCTACTATGGCTACACCTTC. Amino acid sequence: CASSAELGTGGYYGYTF.

The gene calls are TRBV29-1 and TRBJ2-7; D might be TRBD2 (6 bases). This CDR3 contains 16 residues. V was pared by 2 bases and J by 2 bases, with 19 bases between. Germline values: CDR1 SQVTM, CDR2 ANQGSEA. The CDR3 region has the DNA TGCAGCGTTGAACAAAACGGGGAGGCGGGCCCCTACGAGCAGTACTTC. Translating gives CSVEQNGEAGPYEQYF.

This clonotype came up many times. The chain carries TRBV6-1 and TRBJ2-3; D perhaps matches TRBD2 (7 bases). Deletions cut 8 bases from V and 3 bases from J, with 15 bases between. Germline V gene sequence: CDR1 MNHNS, CDR2 SASEGT. The CDR3 is 14 residues long. This CDR3 is CASPKRGGTDTQYF. CDR3 DNA: TGTGCCAGCCCTAAGAGGGGGGGGACAGATACGCAGTATTTT.

V and J are TRBV6-1 and TRBJ2-7, with D uncertain. V was cut by 6 bases and J by 4 bases, with 19 bases left in between. Germline CDR1 and CDR2: MNHNS and SASEGT. The CDR3 covers 15 residues. The DNA of the CDR3 is TGTGCCAGCAGAGAGCAGTCGAGTATACAATACGAGCAGTACTTC. It encodes CASREQSSIQYEQYF.

This clonotype was observed many times. The V gene is TRBV2, the J gene TRBJ2-3; D remains unclear. The CDR3 is 14 residues long. CDR1 is SNHLY and CDR2 is FYNNEI in the germline V gene. Trimming shortened V by 8 bases and J by 5 bases, and 17 bases separated the two germline ends. This CDR3 is CASEKGFSEDTQYF. Written as DNA, the CDR3 is TGTGCCAGCGAAAAGGGCTTCTCTGAAGATACGCAGTATTTT.

The CDR3 DNA is TGCAGTGCTAGTCACCCCTCGCTATATGGCTACACCTTC. It specifies CSASHPSLYGYTF. V is TRBV20-1 and J is TRBJ1-2; D remains ambiguous. This CDR3 is built from 13 residues. The V gene's germline CDR1 is DFQATT and CDR2 SNEGSKA (reference sequence). With 3 bases removed from V and 5 bases from J, the gap between germline ends came to 13 bases.

The V call is TRBV24-1, the J call TRBJ2-1, with 11 bases identical to TRBD2. Per the germline V gene, CDR1 is KGHDR and CDR2 is SFDVKD. Unmatched junction bases numbered 6, after V lost 12 bases and J lost 6 bases. This CDR3 has 13 residues. For the CDR3, the DNA is TGTGCCGCCGGGACTAGCGGAGTCAATGAGCAGTTCTTC. Translating it yields CAAGTSGVNEQFF.

This clonotype was seen repeatedly, ten times or more. The V gene is TRBV7-9, the J gene TRBJ2-7; 7 nucleotides match TRBD2. This CDR3 has 14 residues. Germline CDR1 SEHNR, CDR2 FQNEAQ (reference sequence). J was trimmed by 3 bases and V by 5 bases; bases with no gene match: 7. The CDR3 coding sequence is TGTGCCAGCAGCCCTGGACTAGGCAACTACGAGCAGTACTTC. Its translation: CASSPGLGNYEQYF.

This clonotype was found many times. The chain joins TRBV12-3 or TRBV12-4 to TRBJ1-5; D not resolved. The CDR3 contains 15 residues. The ends were cut back, 1 base at V and 3 bases at J, with 10 bases in the middle. This CDR3 reads CASSLGRSANQPQHF. CDR3 coding DNA: TGTGCCAGCAGTTTAGGCAGAAGCGCCAATCAGCCCCAGCATTTT.

This clonotype was recorded many times. The rearrangement joins TRBV28 to TRBJ2-5; D assignment may be TRBD1 or TRBD2 (6 bases each). In germline, CDR1 is MDHEN, CDR2 SYDVKM. V lost 11 bases and J lost 0, with 16 bases in between. The CDR3 contains 14 residues. The chain's CDR3 is CAAVGGGNQETQYF. DNA of the CDR3: TGTGCCGCTGTGGGGGGCGGGAACCAAGAGACCCAGTACTTC.

This clonotype appeared many times. This rearrangement joins TRBV20-1 to TRBJ1-4, with D possibly TRBD1 on 5 matching bases. Per the germline V gene, CDR1 is DFQATT and CDR2 is SNEGSKA (reference sequence). The CDR3 is 13 amino acids. Deletions cut 4 bases from V and 7 bases from J, with 13 bases between. As DNA, the CDR3 is TGCAGTGCTAAGGGCGGGGCGGGTGAAAAACTGTTTTTT. Translating it yields CSAKGGAGEKLFF.

This clonotype was counted ten times or more. The CDR3 spells CASSRQPGATDTQYF. The CDR3 DNA sequence: TGCGCCAGCAGCCGACAACCAGGGGCGACAGATACGCAGTATTTT. The J gene is TRBJ2-3, the V gene TRBV5-1, with a tentative D call TRBD1 (6 bases). V lost 4 bases, J lost 3 bases, and 15 bases lay in between. CDR1 and CDR2 from the germline V gene are SGHRS and YFSETQ. The CDR3 has 15 amino acids.

This chain connects TRBV6-1 to TRBJ1-2; the D gene is possibly TRBD1 (5 bases). From germline, CDR1 is MNHNS and CDR2 SASEGT. This CDR3 is built from 13 residues. V was shortened by 5 bases and J by 6 bases, with 13 bases between the two germline ends. CDR3 nucleotide sequence: TGTGCCAGCAGTCCCCTGGGGGTCCATGGCTACACCTTC. It encodes CASSPLGVHGYTF.

The genes are TRBV20-1 and TRBJ1-5, with D unresolved. Germline assignment: CDR1 DFQATT and CDR2 SNEGSKA (reference sequence). CDR3 length: 13 residues. V lost 4 bases to trimming and J lost 4 bases, with 11 bases between them. The chain's CDR3 is CSANSNLNQPQHF. The CDR3 DNA is TGCAGTGCTAACTCGAACTTGAATCAGCCCCAGCATTTT.

This clonotype was detected many times. The genes are TRBV2 and TRBJ2-7, with no clear D. V lost 6 bases to trimming and J lost 2 bases, with 17 bases between them. Germline CDR1 reads SNHLY; CDR2 reads FYNNEI. This CDR3 spans 15 amino acids. The CDR3 here is CASRRLAAATYEQYF. The CDR3 bases are TGTGCCAGCAGACGACTCGCGGCGGCTACCTACGAGCAGTACTTC. Full variable domain (missing parts from reference TRBV2 and TRBJ2-7): EPEVTQTPSHQVTQMGQEVILRCVPISNHLYFYWYRQILGQKVEFLVSFYNNEISEKSEIFDDQFSVERPDGSNFTLKIRSTKLEDSAMYFCASRRLAAATYEQYFGPGTRLTVT.

V and J are TRBV5-1 and TRBJ2-1; 9 bases are a match to TRBD2. Trimming at V came to 4 bases and at J to 10 bases, leaving 9 bases not matched to a gene. The CDR3 loop spans 14 amino acids. The V gene's germline CDR1 is SGHRS and CDR2 YFSETQ. CDR3 nucleotides: TGCGCCAGCAGCCAACCCCTAGCGGGAAAAGAGCAGTTCTTC. Its translation: CASSQPLAGKEQFF.

The table lists this clonotype with a few counts. V and J are TRBV7-3 and TRBJ2-7; D might be TRBD1 (5 bases). The V and J ends lost 5 bases and 6 bases respectively, with 17 bases between them. The CDR3 is 14 amino acids. Germline CDR1 is SGHTA and CDR2 is FQGTGA. In nucleotides, the CDR3 is TGTGCCAGCAGCATGCAGGGTTCGTCAACCGAGCAGTACTTC. Amino acids: CASSMQGSSTEQYF.

This clonotype was counted between two and nine times. The chain combines TRBV3-1 with TRBJ1-3, with a tentative D call TRBD1 (5 bases). The V end lost 1 base, the J end lost 4 bases, and 11 bases lay between the germline ends. The CDR3 spans 15 residues. The germline V gene encodes CDR1 LGHDT and CDR2 YNNKEL (reference sequence). The CDR3 sequence is CASSQVGSGGNTIYF. The CDR3 DNA reads TGTGCCAGCAGCCAAGTAGGATCAGGGGGAAACACCATATATTTT.